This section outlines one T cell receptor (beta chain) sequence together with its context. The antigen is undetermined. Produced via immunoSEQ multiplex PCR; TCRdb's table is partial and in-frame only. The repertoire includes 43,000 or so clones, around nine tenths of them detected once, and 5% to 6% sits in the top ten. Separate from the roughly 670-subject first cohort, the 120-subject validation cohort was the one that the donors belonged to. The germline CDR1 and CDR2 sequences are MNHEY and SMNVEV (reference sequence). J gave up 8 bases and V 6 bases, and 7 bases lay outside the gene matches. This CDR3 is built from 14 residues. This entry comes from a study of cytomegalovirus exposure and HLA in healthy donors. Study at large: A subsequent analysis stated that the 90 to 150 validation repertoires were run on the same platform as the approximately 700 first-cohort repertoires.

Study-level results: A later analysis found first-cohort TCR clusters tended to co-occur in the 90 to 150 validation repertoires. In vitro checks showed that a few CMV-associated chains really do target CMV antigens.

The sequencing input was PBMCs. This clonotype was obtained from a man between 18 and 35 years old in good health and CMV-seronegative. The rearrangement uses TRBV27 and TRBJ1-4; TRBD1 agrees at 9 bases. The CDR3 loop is CASRPRDRAEKLFF. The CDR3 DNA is TGTGCCAGCAGACCTCGGGACAGGGCCGAAAAACTGTTTTTT.